This T cell receptor (beta chain) was recovered during a study of CD8 T cells in ankylosing spondylitis (dated by TCRdb to 2016 to 2017). Background for the entire study: To find TCR variants linked to disease, the study profiled T cell receptor beta repertoires in ankylosing spondylitis patients and healthy donors. Peripheral blood was sampled, and synovial fluid was also collected from ankylosing spondylitis patients. The full study cohort comprised 25 or so ankylosing spondylitis patients and 85 to 120 healthy donors. Overall study outcomes, separate from this receptor: According to the report, matched synovial fluid samples from ankylosing spondylitis patients were significantly enriched for the disease-linked clones. The disease-linked clones showed a CD8+ phenotype and occurred at relatively low frequencies in peripheral blood. A TCR beta motif made up of several highly homologous amino acid variants appeared to be characteristic of blood from ankylosing spondylitis patients. Some motif variants were previously reported in synovial fluid and blood of reactive arthritis patients, suggesting common disease-initiation mechanisms.

CDR1 DFQATT and CDR2 SNEGSKA were looked up in the germline V gene (reference sequence). The CDR3 spans 20 residues, from the cysteine through the phenylalanine. The DNA shown is the 60-base CDR3, in frame from base 1. The V end gives up 0 bases and the J end 0 bases, leaving 11 bases in the junction not matched to a gene. The sequencing machine was an Illumina HiSeq 2500. TCR beta libraries were prepared by quantitative 5'-RACE with molecular barcodes. The authors' analysis ran thus. A new computational method based on a probabilistic model of VDJ rearrangement was used to identify disease-linked TCR variants. TCRdb redid the processing of the public reads, applying fastp at Q25 and MiXCR, and retained in-frame beta chains. Every entry covers one CDR3 protein and lists the most common genes and DNA from its rows. TCRdb, not the original authors, processed these V and J calls. The sample records some 85,000 distinct CDR3 sequences, approximately 8.9% of which are singletons. The leading ten clones occupy 30% of the sample.

This clonotype has more than one count but fewer than ten. Its antigen has not been determined. No quality values exist for individual bases; no much larger clone is one base distant. The receptor comes from a male donor with ankylosing spondylitis. This chain joins TRBV20-1 to TRBJ2-1; TRBD2 lines up with 13 middle nucleotides. The sequenced sample was blood, either unsorted or a sorted T cell fraction (not recorded which). The bases read TGCAGTGCTAGAGAGTTCTTCGGGACTAGCGGGAAGAGCTCCTACAATGAGCAGTTCTTC. It specifies CSAREFFGTSGKSSYNEQFF.